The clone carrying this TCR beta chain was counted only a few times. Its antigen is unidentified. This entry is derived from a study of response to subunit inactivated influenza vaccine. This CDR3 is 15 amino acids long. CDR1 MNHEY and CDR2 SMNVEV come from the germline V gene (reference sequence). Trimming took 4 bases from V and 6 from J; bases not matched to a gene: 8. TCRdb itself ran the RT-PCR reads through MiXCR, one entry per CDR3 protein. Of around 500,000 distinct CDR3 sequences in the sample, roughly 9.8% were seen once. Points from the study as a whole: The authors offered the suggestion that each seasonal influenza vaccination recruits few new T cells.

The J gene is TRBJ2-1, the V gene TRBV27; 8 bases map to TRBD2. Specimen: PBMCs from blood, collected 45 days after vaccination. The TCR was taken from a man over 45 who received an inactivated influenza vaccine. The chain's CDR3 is CASSWGSGKINEQFF. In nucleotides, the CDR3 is TGTGCCAGCAGTTGGGGTAGCGGGAAAATCAATGAGCAGTTCTTC.